This entry lists 28 T cell receptor beta chains sequenced from one sample in a study of blood T cells in healthy people across ages. Using a J-beta primer mix together with a sample-barcoded 5' primer, a second PCR was run for about 7 to 12 cycles. TCRdb processed the 5' RACE reads anew with MiXCR; each CDR3 protein has one entry. The data hold fewer than 1,000,000 distinct CDR3 sequences, with less than 60% observed a single time. Sequenced sample: blood. Every receptor here comes from a man older than 75 in good health.

This clonotype was detected only a few times. The chain is built from TRBV24-1 and TRBJ1-1; 10 bases map to TRBD1. There are 16 residues in the CDR3. From germline, CDR1 is KGHDR and CDR2 SFDVKD. V lost 5 bases and J lost 7; bases outside the gene matches: 12. The DNA for the CDR3 is TGTGCCACCAGTGCCGAGAGAGGACAGGGGGGGTTTGAAGCTTTCTTT. Translating it yields CATSAERGQGGFEAFF.

Of note for this clonotype: Given a much more abundant clone one base away, this may be a read error. This chain connects TRBV5-1 to TRBJ2-1; D possibly uses TRBD1 or TRBD2 (5 bases each). The J call is uncertain, as TRBJ2-7 better fits the DNA end. The germline CDR1 and CDR2 sequences are SGHRS and YFSETQ. The CDR3 runs 16 residues. CDR3 DNA sequence: TGCGCCAGCAGCTCTCAGGGCCCTAGCTCCTACAATGAGCAGTACTTC. This gives the protein CASSSQGPSSYNEQYF.

This clonotype has a handful of counts. This rearrangement joins TRBV7-6 to TRBJ2-7; TRBD1 agrees at 9 bases. The V and J ends lost 4 bases and 6 bases, in that order; junction bases with no gene match: 4. This CDR3 comprises 13 residues. CDR1 and CDR2 from the germline V gene are SGHVS and FNYEAQ. CDR3 protein: CASSSGQGSEQYF. The CDR3 DNA reads TGTGCCAGCAGCTCGGGACAGGGAAGCGAGCAGTACTTC.

In this sample, this clonotype turned up a few times. V is TRBV20-1 and J is TRBJ2-1; tentatively, D is TRBD1 (6 bases). Germline lookup yields CDR1 DFQATT and CDR2 SNEGSKA (reference sequence). Trimming left V 6 bases short and J 10 bases short, with 22 bases between. The CDR3 contains 14 residues. In nucleotides, the CDR3 is TGCAGTGCCCAGACGAGACAGGACTTCGGCGAGCAGTTCTTC. This gives the protein CSAQTRQDFGEQFF.

In regard to this clonotype: At one end the junction does not follow the germline gene, possibly because of a read error. This sequence joins TRBV27 and TRBJ2-7; 9 positions agree with TRBD1. Germline V CDR1 and CDR2: MNHEY, SMNVEV (reference sequence). The CDR3 totals 14 residues. The chain's CDR3 is CASSRTTGGFEQYF. The CDR3 DNA reads as TGCGCCAGCAGCCGCACCACAGGGGGCTTCGAGCAGTACTTC.

This clonotype occurred a few times. V gene TRBV12-3 or TRBV12-4 combines with J gene TRBJ1-2; D is uncertain. CDR3 length equals 16 residues. V was shortened by 3 bases and J by 3 bases, with 17 bases between the two germline ends. The DNA for the CDR3 is TGTGCCAGCAGTTTCGGACGGCTCCGTCTGGACTATGGCTACACCTTC. Protein: CASSFGRLRLDYGYTF.

The rearrangement uses TRBV7-8 and TRBJ2-1, with D possibly matching TRBD1 (6 bases). V was cut by 5 bases and J by 3 bases, with 11 bases left in between. The CDR3 length is 14 residues. CDR1 is SGHVS and CDR2 is FQNEAQ in the germline V gene. The CDR3 nucleotides are TGTGCCAGCAGCCCCCGGGACATCTACAATGAGCAGTTCTTC. Its translation: CASSPRDIYNEQFF.

This clonotype showed up many times. The chain links TRBV7-2 to TRBJ1-2, with 12 bases lining up with TRBD1. The CDR3 contains 16 residues. Germline values: CDR1 SGHTA, CDR2 FQGNSA. The trim removed 4 bases at V and 8 bases at J, leaving 11 bases unmatched. The CDR3 coding sequence is TGTGCCAGCAGCTCTGATGGGGGACAGGGGGCGAGAGGCTACACCTTC. This gives the protein CASSSDGGQGARGYTF. The entire variable domain, with the rest obtained from reference TRBV7-2 and TRBJ1-2, is as follows: GAGVSQSPSNKVTEKGKDVELRCDPISGHTALYWYRQSLGQGLEFLIYFQGNSAPDKSGLPSDRFSAERTGGSVSTLTIQRTQQEDSAVYLCASSSDGGQGARGYTFGSGTRLTVV.

This clonotype was seen many times. The chain couples TRBV5-1 to TRBJ2-3, with 14 bases aligning to TRBD2. This CDR3 region has 15 residues. Germline V gene lookup returns CDR1 SGHRS and CDR2 YFSETQ. Trimming cost V 4 bases and J 10 bases; bases outside gene matches: 8. The CDR3, as DNA: TGCGCCAGCAGCCCGGGGACTAGCGGGAGTAGGGCGCAGTATTTT. The encoded protein is CASSPGTSGSRAQYF.

The rearrangement joins TRBV5-1 to TRBJ2-1; 9 bases align to TRBD2. Unmatched junction bases numbered 11, after V lost 5 bases and J lost 2 bases. The CDR3 runs to 17 residues. Germline V gene sequence: CDR1 SGHRS, CDR2 YFSETQ. Written as DNA, the CDR3 is TGCGCCAGCAGATATAGTAGCGGGGGCCGAGCCTACAATGAGCAGTTCTTC. Translation gives CASRYSSGGRAYNEQFF. The complete variable domain, with remaining parts taken from reference TRBV5-1 and TRBJ2-1, reads KAGVTQTPRYLIKTRGQQVTLSCSPISGHRSVSWYQQTPGQGLQFLFEYFSETQRNKGNFPGRFSGRQFSNSRSEMNVSTLELGDSALYLCASRYSSGGRAYNEQFFGPGTRLTVL.

Regarding this clonotype: A single base separates this from a much larger clone, so it may be a read error. The chain joins TRBV5-1 to TRBJ2-7; D not certain. V was shortened by 4 bases and J by 7 bases, with 24 bases between the two germline ends. This CDR3 is built from 16 residues. Germline CDR1 is SGHRS and CDR2 is YFSETQ. The CDR3 protein is CASSRTLQESYNEQYF. CDR3 bases: TGCGCCAGCAGCCGGACCCTCCAAGAATCCTACAATGAGCAGTACTTC. Full variable domain (outside the CDR3, taken from reference TRBV5-1 and TRBJ2-7): KAGVTQTPRYLIKTRGQQVTLSCSPISGHRSVSWYQQTPGQGLQFLFEYFSETQRNKGNFPGRFSGRQFSNSRSEMNVSTLELGDSALYLCASSRTLQESYNEQYFGPGTRLTVT.

The table lists this clonotype with a few counts. The chain links TRBV20-1 to TRBJ1-2; the D gene is possibly TRBD1 (5 bases). There are 12 residues in the CDR3. Trimming took off 5 bases at V and 4 bases at J, with 11 bases between the two ends. CDR1 and CDR2 from the germline V gene are DFQATT and SNEGSKA (reference sequence). CDR3 DNA: TGCAGTGCTCCGTCCGGGGGCTATGGCTACACCTTC. It is translated as CSAPSGGYGYTF.

The rearrangement joins TRBV27 to TRBJ1-6; 7 nucleotides agree with TRBD1. Germline-derived CDR1 and CDR2 are MNHEY and SMNVEV (reference sequence). With 5 bases clipped from V and 1 base from J, the junction kept 14 bases outside the gene matches. There are 19 residues in the CDR3. The CDR3 spells CASSPQGGAGISYNSPLHF. The DNA for the CDR3 is TGTGCCAGCAGTCCCCAAGGGGGCGCGGGTATTTCCTATAATTCACCCCTCCACTTT.

This clonotype was counted between two and nine times. The genes are TRBV5-1 and TRBJ2-3; 8 bases are a match to TRBD1. Germline V gene data show CDR1 as SGHRS and CDR2 as YFSETQ. The CDR3 has 16 amino acids. With V trimmed by 0 bases and J by 1 base, 4 bases remained unmatched. CDR3 nucleotide sequence: TGCGCCAGCAGCTTGGCCTTGACAGGGGGCACAGATACGCAGTATTTT. Translating it yields CASSLALTGGTDTQYF.

This chain joins TRBV14 and TRBJ2-3; 10 bases map to TRBD2. Trimming at V came to 3 bases and at J to 6 bases, leaving 12 bases not matched to a gene. The CDR3 totals 17 residues. Germline V CDR1 and CDR2: SGHDN, FVKESK. The CDR3 DNA sequence: TGTGCCAGCAGCCACGCGACTAGCGGGTCTATCAATGATACGCAGTATTTT. It yields the protein CASSHATSGSINDTQYF.

The chain recombines TRBV24-1 with TRBJ2-1; maybe TRBD1 (5 bases). The V end lost 4 bases, the J end lost 9 bases, and 9 bases lay between the germline ends. Germline CDR1 is KGHDR and CDR2 is SFDVKD. This CDR3 has 12 residues. The CDR3: CATSDPQGEQFF. The DNA of the CDR3 is TGTGCCACCAGTGACCCGCAGGGTGAGCAGTTCTTC.

J is TRBJ2-2 and V is TRBV29-1, with a possible D match to TRBD1 (6 bases). Germline V lookup: CDR1 SQVTM, CDR2 ANQGSEA. The V end was cut by 6 bases, the J end by 2 bases, with 13 bases between. CDR3 length: 14 amino acids. CDR3 sequence: CSVAKDRNTGELFF. The CDR3 DNA is TGCAGCGTCGCTAAGGACAGAAACACCGGGGAGCTGTTTTTT.

The J gene is TRBJ2-7, the V gene TRBV9; D gene uncertain. The DNA end is more similar to TRBJ2-5, so the J call may be wrong. This CDR3 region has 14 residues. Per germline, CDR1 SGDLS and CDR2 YYNGEE. CDR3 in amino acids: CASSATVGVETQYF. In nucleotides, the CDR3 is TGTGCCAGCAGCGCTACGGTAGGCGTAGAGACCCAGTACTTC.

Here the CDR3 DNA reads TGTGCCAGCTCACCACGATGGGAGGAAGAGACCCAGTACTTC. Translation: CASSPRWEEETQYF. V is TRBV18 and J is TRBJ2-5; D is possibly TRBD2 (6 bases). Germline V gene lookup returns CDR1 KGHSH and CDR2 LQKENI. V shed 1 base and J shed 3 bases, with 9 bases lying between them. The CDR3 totals 14 residues.

This clonotype has only one observation. This chain's CDR3 is CASSELQGTSTNEKLFF. For the CDR3, the DNA is TGTGCCAGCAGCGAATTACAGGGAACATCAACTAATGAAAAACTGTTTTTT. This chain uses TRBV9 with TRBJ1-4; D is possibly TRBD1 (6 bases). V gave up 3 bases and J gave up 0 bases, with 15 bases separating them. The germline V gene encodes CDR1 SGDLS and CDR2 YYNGEE. The CDR3 runs to 17 residues.

CDR3: CSASRGPAYEQYF. The CDR3, as DNA: TGCAGTGCTAGCCGAGGACCCGCCTACGAGCAGTACTTC. V is TRBV20-1 and J is TRBJ2-7; D is unclear. Germline V CDR1 and CDR2: DFQATT, SNEGSKA (reference sequence). CDR3 length equals 13 residues. The V gene lost 3 bases and the J gene lost 2 bases, with 11 bases spanning the gap.

The chain is built from TRBV5-1 and TRBJ2-6, with a possible D match to TRBD2 (5 bases). CDR1 and CDR2 from the germline V gene are SGHRS and YFSETQ. The CDR3 contains 17 residues. The ends were cut back, 2 bases at V and 0 bases at J, with 12 bases in the middle. CDR3 protein: CASSFEGYSSGANVLTF. DNA of the CDR3: TGCGCCAGCAGCTTTGAGGGCTATAGCTCTGGGGCCAACGTCCTGACTTTC.

This clonotype was observed many times. The chain is built from TRBV12-3 or TRBV12-4 and TRBJ2-2; 7 bases agree with TRBD1. The CDR3 runs to 15 residues. With V trimmed by 5 bases and J by 6 bases, 9 bases remained unmatched. CDR3 in DNA: TGTGCCAGCAGTCCACAGGGGATTTTGGCCGGGGAGCTGTTTTTT. Protein product: CASSPQGILAGELFF.

This clonotype was seen a few times. This rearrangement joins TRBV11-2 to TRBJ2-5; tentatively, D is TRBD1 (5 bases). Germline assignment: CDR1 SGHAT and CDR2 FQNNGV. The CDR3 spans 15 residues. V gave up 2 bases and J gave up 0 bases, with 10 bases separating them. CDR3 sequence (DNA): TGTGCCAGCAGCTTAAGGGGCCAGTACCAAGAGACCCAGTACTTC. Protein sequence: CASSLRGQYQETQYF. Variable domain in full (rest from reference TRBV11-2 and TRBJ2-5): EAGVAQSPRYKIIEKRQSVAFWCNPISGHATLYWYQQILGQGPKLLIQFQNNGVVDDSQLPKDRFSAERLKGVDSTLKIQPAKLEDSAVYLCASSLRGQYQETQYFGPGTRLLVL.

The rearrangement links TRBV27 to TRBJ2-1; 11 bases fit TRBD2. V gave up 3 bases and J gave up 7 bases; unmatched junction bases: 11. CDR1 MNHEY and CDR2 SMNVEV come from the germline V gene (reference sequence). This CDR3 region has 17 residues. As DNA, the CDR3 is TGTGCCAGCAGTTTGGGCGATAGCGGGAGGGGAAATAATGAGCAGTTCTTC. Translating it yields CASSLGDSGRGNNEQFF.

The chain combines TRBV2 with TRBJ1-5; 9 bases map to TRBD1. The CDR3 extends over 17 amino acids. With 7 bases clipped from V and 2 bases from J, the junction kept 12 bases outside the gene matches. Per the germline V gene, CDR1 is SNHLY and CDR2 is FYNNEI. The CDR3 DNA reads as TGTGCCAGCACCAGGGACAGGGTTTTAGTCGGCAATCAGCCCCAGCATTTT. Translating it yields CASTRDRVLVGNQPQHF.

V and J are TRBV30 and TRBJ1-5, with 8 nucleotides matching TRBD1. CDR1 is GTSNPN and CDR2 is SVGIG in the germline V gene (reference sequence). The CDR3 has 15 amino acids. The V and J ends lost 2 bases and 2 bases, in that order; junction bases with no gene match: 5. The CDR3 protein is CAWSQTGGGNQPQHF. Here the CDR3 DNA reads TGTGCCTGGAGTCAAACAGGGGGGGGCAATCAGCCCCAGCATTTT.

V and J are TRBV12-3 or TRBV12-4 and TRBJ2-5; 7 bases are a match to TRBD2. V was pared by 5 bases and J by 3 bases, with 6 bases of the junction left unmatched. This CDR3 has 14 residues. The CDR3 is CASSVSGNKETQYF. The CDR3 DNA is TGTGCCAGCAGTGTGAGCGGGAATAAAGAGACCCAGTACTTC.